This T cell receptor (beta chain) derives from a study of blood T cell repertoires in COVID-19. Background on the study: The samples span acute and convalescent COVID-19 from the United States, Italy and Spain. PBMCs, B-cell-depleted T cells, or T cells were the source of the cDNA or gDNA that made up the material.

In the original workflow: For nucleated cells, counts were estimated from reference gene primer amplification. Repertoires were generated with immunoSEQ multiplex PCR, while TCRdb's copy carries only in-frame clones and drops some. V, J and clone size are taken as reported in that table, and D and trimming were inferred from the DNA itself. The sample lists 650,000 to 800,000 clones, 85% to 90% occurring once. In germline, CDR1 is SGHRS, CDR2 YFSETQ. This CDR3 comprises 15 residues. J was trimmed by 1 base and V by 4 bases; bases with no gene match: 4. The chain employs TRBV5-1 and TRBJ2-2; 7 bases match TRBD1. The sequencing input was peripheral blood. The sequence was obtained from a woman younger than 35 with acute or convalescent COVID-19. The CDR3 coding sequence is TGCGCCAGCAGCACCCGGGACAGGAACACCGGGGAGCTGTTTTTT. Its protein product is CASSTRDRNTGELFF.